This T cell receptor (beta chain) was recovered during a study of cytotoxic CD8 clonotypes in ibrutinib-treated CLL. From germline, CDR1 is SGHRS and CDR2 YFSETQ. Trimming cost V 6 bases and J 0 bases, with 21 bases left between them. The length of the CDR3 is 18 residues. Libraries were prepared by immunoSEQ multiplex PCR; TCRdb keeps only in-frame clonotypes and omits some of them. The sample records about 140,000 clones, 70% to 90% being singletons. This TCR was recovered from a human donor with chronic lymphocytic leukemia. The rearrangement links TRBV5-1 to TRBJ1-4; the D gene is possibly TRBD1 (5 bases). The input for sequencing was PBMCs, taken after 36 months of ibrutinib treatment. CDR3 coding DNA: TGCGCCAGCATGAACGGGCCTCCCGAGGGGACAACTAATGAAAAACTGTTTTTT. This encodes CASMNGPPEGTTNEKLFF.